This T cell receptor beta chain appears in the sequencing data of a study of low-dose radiotherapy and immunotherapy resistance in tumors. Noted time point: after trial treatment. Treatment described: LDRT plus nivolumab, ipilimumab, low-dose cyclophosphamide and aspirin (RACIN trial). Donors were treated with nivolumab, ipilimumab, aspirin, and low-dose cyclophosphamide and radiotherapy. First-strand cDNA used TRAV- and TRBV-specific primers, covering alpha and beta chains. A constant-region primer paired with the V-primer adapter amplified TCRs over about 20 PCR cycles. TCRdb re-called the reads with MiXCR, one entry per CDR3 protein. The table includes about 39,000 distinct CDR3 sequences, roughly 20% detected once. The germline CDR1 and CDR2 sequences are LNHDA and SQIVND (reference sequence). Trimming removed 3 bases at V and 7 bases at J, with 19 bases between. The CDR3 sequence is 16 residues long.

This clonotype was observed many times. The rearrangement uses TRBV19 and TRBJ1-5, with a weak D call TRBD1 (6 bases). The source material was PBMCs, sampled after low-dose radiotherapy plus immunotherapy. This TCR was recovered from a female donor with ovarian cancer. The CDR3 nucleotides read TGTGCCAGTAGTATGGCCAACAGGGTAGGAGGCCAGCCCCAGCATTTT. It encodes CASSMANRVGGQPQHF.